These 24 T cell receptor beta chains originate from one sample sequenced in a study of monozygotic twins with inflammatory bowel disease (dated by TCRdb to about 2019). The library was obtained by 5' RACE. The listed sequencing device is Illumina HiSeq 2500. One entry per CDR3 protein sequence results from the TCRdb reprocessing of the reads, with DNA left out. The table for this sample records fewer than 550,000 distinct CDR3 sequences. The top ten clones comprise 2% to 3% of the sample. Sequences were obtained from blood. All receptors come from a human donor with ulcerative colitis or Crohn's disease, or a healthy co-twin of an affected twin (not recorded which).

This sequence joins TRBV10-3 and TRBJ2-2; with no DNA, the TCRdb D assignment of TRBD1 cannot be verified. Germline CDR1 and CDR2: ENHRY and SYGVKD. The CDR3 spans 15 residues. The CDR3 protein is CAISPGQVATGELFF.

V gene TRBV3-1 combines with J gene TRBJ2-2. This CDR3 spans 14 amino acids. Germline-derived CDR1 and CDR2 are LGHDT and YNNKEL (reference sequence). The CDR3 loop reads CASRSQASDGELFF.

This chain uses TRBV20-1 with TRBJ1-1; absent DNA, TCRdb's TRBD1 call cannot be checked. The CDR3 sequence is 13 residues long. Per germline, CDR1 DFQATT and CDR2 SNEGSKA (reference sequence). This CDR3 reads CSAPQALNTEAFF.

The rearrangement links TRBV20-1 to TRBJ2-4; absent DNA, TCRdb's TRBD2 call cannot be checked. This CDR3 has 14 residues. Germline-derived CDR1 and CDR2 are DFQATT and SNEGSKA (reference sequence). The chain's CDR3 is CSARDPREGGIQYF.

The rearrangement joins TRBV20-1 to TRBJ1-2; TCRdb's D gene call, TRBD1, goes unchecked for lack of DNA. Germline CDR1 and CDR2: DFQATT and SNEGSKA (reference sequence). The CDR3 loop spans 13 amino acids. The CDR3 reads CSARVQGNTGYTF.

CDR3 protein: CASSPGMKTQYF. V is TRBV12-3 or TRBV12-4 and J is TRBJ2-5; TCRdb's D call of TRBD1 is untestable without DNA. The CDR3 is made up of 12 amino acids.

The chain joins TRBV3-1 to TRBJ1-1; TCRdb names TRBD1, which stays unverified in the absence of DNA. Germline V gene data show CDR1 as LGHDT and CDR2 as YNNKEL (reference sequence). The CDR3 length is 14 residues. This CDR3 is CASSQGQGSTEAFF. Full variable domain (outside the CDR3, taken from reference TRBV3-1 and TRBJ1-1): DTAVSQTPKYLVTQMGNDKSIKCEQNLGHDTMYWYKQDSKKFLKIMFSYNNKELIINETVPNRFSPKSPDKAHLNLHINSLELGDSAVYFCASSQGQGSTEAFFGQGTRLTVV.

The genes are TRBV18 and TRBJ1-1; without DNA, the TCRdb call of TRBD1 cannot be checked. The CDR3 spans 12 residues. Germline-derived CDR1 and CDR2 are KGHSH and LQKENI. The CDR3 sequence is CASSRDRGLAFF. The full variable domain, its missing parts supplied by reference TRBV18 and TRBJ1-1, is NAGVMQNPRHLVRRRGQEARLRCSPMKGHSHVYWYRQLPEEGLKFMVYLQKENIIDESGMPKERFSAEFPKEGPSILRIQQVVRGDSAAYFCASSRDRGLAFFGQGTRLTVV.

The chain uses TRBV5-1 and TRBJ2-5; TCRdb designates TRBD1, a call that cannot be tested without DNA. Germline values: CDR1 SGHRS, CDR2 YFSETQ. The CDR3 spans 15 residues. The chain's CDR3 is CASRYRTGRQETQYF.

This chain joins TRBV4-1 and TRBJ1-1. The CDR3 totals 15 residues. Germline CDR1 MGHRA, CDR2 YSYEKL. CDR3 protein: CASSQMAPMNTEAFF.

This chain's CDR3 is CASRRNEKLFF. V usage is TRBV12-3 or TRBV12-4 and J usage is TRBJ1-4. This CDR3 has 11 amino acids.

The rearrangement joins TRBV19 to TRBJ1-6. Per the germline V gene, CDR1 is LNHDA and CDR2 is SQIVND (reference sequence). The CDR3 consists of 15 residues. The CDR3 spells CASVTDYIEDSPLHF.

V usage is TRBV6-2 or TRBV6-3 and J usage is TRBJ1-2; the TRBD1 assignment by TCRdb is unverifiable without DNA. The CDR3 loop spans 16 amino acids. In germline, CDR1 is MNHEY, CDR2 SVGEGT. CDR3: CASSYNRRQTNYGYTF.

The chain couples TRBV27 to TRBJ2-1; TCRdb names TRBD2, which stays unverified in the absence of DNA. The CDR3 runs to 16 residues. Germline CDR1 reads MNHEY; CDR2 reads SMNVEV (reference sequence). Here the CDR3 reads CASSPQSSGRYNEQFF.

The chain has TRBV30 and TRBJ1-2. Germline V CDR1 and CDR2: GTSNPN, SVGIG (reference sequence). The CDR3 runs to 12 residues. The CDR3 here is CAWSGRNYGYTF. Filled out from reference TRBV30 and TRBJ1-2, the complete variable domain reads SQTIHQWPATLVQPVGSPLSLECTVEGTSNPNLYWYRQAAGRGLQLLFYSVGIGQISSEVPQNLSASRPQDRQFILSSKKLLLSDSGFYLCAWSGRNYGYTFGSGTRLTVV.

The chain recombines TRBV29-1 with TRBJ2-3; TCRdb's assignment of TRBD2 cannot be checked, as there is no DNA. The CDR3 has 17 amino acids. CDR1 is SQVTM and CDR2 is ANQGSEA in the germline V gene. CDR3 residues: CSVEDRASGSGTDTQYF.

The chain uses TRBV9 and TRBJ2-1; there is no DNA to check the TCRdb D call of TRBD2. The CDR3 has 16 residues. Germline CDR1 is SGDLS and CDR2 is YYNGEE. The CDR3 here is CASSGGLGLAYNEQFF.

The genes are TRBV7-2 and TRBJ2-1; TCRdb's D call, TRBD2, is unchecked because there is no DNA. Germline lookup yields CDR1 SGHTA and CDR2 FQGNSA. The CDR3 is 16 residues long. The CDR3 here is CASSFSGTSSYNEQFF. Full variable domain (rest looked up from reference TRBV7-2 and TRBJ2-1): GAGVSQSPSNKVTEKGKDVELRCDPISGHTALYWYRQSLGQGLEFLIYFQGNSAPDKSGLPSDRFSAERTGGSVSTLTIQRTQQEDSAVYLCASSFSGTSSYNEQFFGPGTRLTVL.

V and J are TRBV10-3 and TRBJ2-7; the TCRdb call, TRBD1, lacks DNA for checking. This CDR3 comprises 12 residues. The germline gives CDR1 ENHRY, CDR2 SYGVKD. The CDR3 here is CAISENGGGQYF.

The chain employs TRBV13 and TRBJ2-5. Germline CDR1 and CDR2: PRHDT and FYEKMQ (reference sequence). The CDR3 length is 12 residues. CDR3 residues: CASTNSQETQYF.

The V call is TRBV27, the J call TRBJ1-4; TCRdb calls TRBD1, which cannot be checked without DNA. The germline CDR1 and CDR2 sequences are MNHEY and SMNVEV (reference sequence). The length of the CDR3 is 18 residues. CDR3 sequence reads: CASSLRRGGGGSNEKLFF.

The CDR3: CASKVRTSADNEQFF. The chain uses TRBV2 and TRBJ2-1; the TCRdb call, TRBD2, lacks DNA for checking. The CDR3 length is 15 residues. Per germline, CDR1 SNHLY and CDR2 FYNNEI.

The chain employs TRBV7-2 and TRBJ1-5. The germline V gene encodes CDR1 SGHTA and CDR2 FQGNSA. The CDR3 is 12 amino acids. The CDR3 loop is CASSHLNQPQHF.

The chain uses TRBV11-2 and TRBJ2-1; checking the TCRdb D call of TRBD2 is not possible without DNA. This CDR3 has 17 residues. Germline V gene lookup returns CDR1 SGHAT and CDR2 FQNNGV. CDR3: CASSLILPGLAGAEQFF.